The rows below give T cell receptor beta chains drawn from one sample of a study of human T cells and chemical hapten exposure. TCRdb ran MiXCR on the RACE reads and lists one entry per CDR3 protein. The sample yields approximately 100,000 distinct CDR3 sequences, approximately 12% seen once. The starting material was whole blood, obtained in connection with sensitization to the hapten diphenylcyclopropenone (DPC). These TCRs come from a woman aged 45-59 years with alopecia areata. Some clones in this sample may be carry-over from other donors' samples. Each CDR3 is given with its conserved first and last residue. D genes are given only for firm matches. Expanded clones are given a class, and other clones once, few, many or no size at all.

d_gene	abundance	v_gene	j_gene	CDR3aa	CDR3nt
-	few	TRBV4-2	TRBJ2-7	CASSPRTALVYEQYF	TGTGCCAGCAGCCCCCGGACGGCTCTGGTCTACGAGCAGTACTTC
-	few	TRBV19	TRBJ1-5	CASSIRRSQPQHF	TGTGCCAGTAGTATCAGGAGAAGTCAGCCCCAGCATTTT
-	few	TRBV29-1	TRBJ2-1	CSVSPVNEQFF	TGCAGCGTCTCGCCTGTCAATGAGCAGTTCTTC
-	few	TRBV3-1	TRBJ1-1	CASSQGTPVAEAFF	TGTGCCAGCAGCCAAGGGACCCCTGTGGCGGAGGCATTCTTT
TRBD1	-	TRBV19	TRBJ1-1	CASSRRDSMNTEAFF	TGTGCCAGTAGCCGCCGGGACAGCATGAACACTGAAGCTTTCTTT
-	-	TRBV29-1	TRBJ1-3	CSVQRDPGNTIYF	TGCAGCGTTCAGAGGGATCCCGGAAACACCATATATTTT
TRBD1	few	TRBV29-1	TRBJ2-2	CSGRTGPTGELFF	TGCAGCGGAAGGACAGGGCCCACCGGGGAGCTGTTTTTT
TRBD1	few	TRBV7-2	TRBJ1-4	CASSFDRGEKLFF	TGTGCCAGCAGCTTCGACAGGGGTGAAAAACTGTTTTTT
TRBD1	many	TRBV3-1	TRBJ1-2	CASSPQPGTGGYGYTF	TGTGCCAGCAGCCCTCAACCAGGGACAGGGGGGTATGGCTACACCTTC
-	few	TRBV20-1	TRBJ2-7	CSARPRPASYEQYF	TGCAGTGCTAGACCCCGACCAGCTTCCTACGAGCAGTACTTC
TRBD1	few	TRBV7-8	TRBJ2-7	CASKPGQGEAYEQYF	TGTGCCAGCAAGCCCGGACAGGGAGAAGCCTACGAGCAGTACTTC
-	-	TRBV11-2	TRBJ1-1	CASSLDGFTAFF	TGTGCCAGCAGCTTAGACGGGTTTACAGCTTTCTTT
-	many	TRBV5-1	TRBJ2-3	CASSLENGSTDTQYF	TGCGCCAGCAGCCTGGAAAACGGGAGTACCGATACGCAGTATTTT
-	many	TRBV7-6	TRBJ2-3	CASSLRGVSSTDTQYF	TGTGCCAGCAGCCTAAGGGGAGTTTCTAGCACAGATACGCAGTATTTT